This T cell receptor (beta chain) was observed in a study of blood T cell repertoires in COVID-19. Study-wide context: The analysed material was cDNA or gDNA that came from T cells, B-cell-depleted T cells, or PBMCs.

The repertoire was sequenced with immunoSEQ multiplex PCR; TCRdb's copy has only in-frame clones and lacks some. Counted here are roughly 160,000 clones, 70% to 90% occurring once; the ten biggest clones make up around 1.9%. Germline V gene sequence: CDR1 SNHLY, CDR2 FYNNEI. The CDR3 is 11 residues long. Trimming shortened V by 7 bases and J by 6 bases, and 9 bases separated the two germline ends. The chain combines TRBV2 with TRBJ1-2; D not certain. Sequenced input: peripheral blood. The TCR sequence derives from a middle-aged man who had recovered from COVID-19. The CDR3 is CASITGNGYTF. The CDR3, as DNA: TGTGCCAGCATCACCGGGAATGGCTACACCTTC.